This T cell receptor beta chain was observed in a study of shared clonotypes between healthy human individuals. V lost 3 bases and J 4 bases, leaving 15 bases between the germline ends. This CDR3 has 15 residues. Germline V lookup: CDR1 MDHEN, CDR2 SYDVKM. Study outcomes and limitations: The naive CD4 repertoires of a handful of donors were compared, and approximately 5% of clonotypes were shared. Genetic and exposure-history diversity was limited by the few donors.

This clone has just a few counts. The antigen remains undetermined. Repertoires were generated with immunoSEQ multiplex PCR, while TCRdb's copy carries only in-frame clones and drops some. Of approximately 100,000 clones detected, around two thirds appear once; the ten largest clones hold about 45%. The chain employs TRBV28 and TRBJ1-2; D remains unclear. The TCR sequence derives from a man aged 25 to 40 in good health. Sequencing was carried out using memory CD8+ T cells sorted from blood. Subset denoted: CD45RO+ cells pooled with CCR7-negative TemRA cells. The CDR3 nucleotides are TGTGCCAGCAGTTTGGAACAGAGGATTCTCTATGGCTACACCTTC. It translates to CASSLEQRILYGYTF.